These 24 T cell receptor beta chains were sequenced from one sample in a study of blood T cell repertoires in COVID-19. The data were produced by immunoSEQ multiplex PCR, yet TCRdb's version contains in-frame clones alone and is incomplete. The sample has 200,000 to 300,000 clones; roughly 90% are singletons. The sequenced material came from peripheral blood. All receptors derive from a man aged 55-75 years who had recovered from COVID-19.

The CDR3 nucleotides read TGTGCCACCAGTGATTTGCCTAGACGGGGGTCAGGGGTTGGCGGGGGTAACAATGAGCAGTTCTTC. Amino acids: CATSDLPRRGSGVGGGNNEQFF. V usage is TRBV24-1 and J usage is TRBJ2-1; D possibly corresponds to TRBD2 (7 bases). The CDR3 spans 22 residues. CDR1 KGHDR and CDR2 SFDVKD come from the germline V gene. V was pared by 0 bases and J by 5 bases, with 31 bases between.

The chain combines TRBV3-1 (or the pseudogene TRBV3-2) with TRBJ1-3; D might be TRBD1 (5 bases). This CDR3 region has 17 residues. From germline, CDR1 is LGHDT and CDR2 YNNKEL (reference sequence). V shed 1 base and J shed 8 bases, with 21 bases lying between them. In DNA, the CDR3 is TGTGCCAGCAGCCAAGCCTCTCCGGGCAGGGCCGTGCACACCATATATTTT. Protein sequence: CASSQASPGRAVHTIYF.

This clone was seen once. V and J are TRBV6-4 and TRBJ1-6; 7 bases match TRBD1. The germline V gene encodes CDR1 MRHNA and CDR2 SNTAGT. With 3 bases clipped from V and 1 base from J, the junction kept 6 bases outside the gene matches. The CDR3 runs to 17 residues. As DNA, the CDR3 is TGTGCCAGCAGTGAGATCAAGGGGGCGTCCTATAATTCACCCCTCCACTTT. It specifies CASSEIKGASYNSPLHF.

This clone was counted between two and nine times. This chain joins TRBV18 and TRBJ1-5, with TRBD1 matching over 7 bases. J was trimmed by 7 bases and V by 3 bases; bases with no gene match: 9. The CDR3 spans 15 residues. Germline values: CDR1 KGHSH, CDR2 LQKENI. In nucleotides, the CDR3 is TGTGCCAGCTCACCTCAAGGGGGCCCGGACCAGCCCCAGCATTTT. Protein: CASSPQGGPDQPQHF.

The chain is built from TRBV6-6 and TRBJ1-5; D uncertain. The germline gives CDR1 MNHNY, CDR2 SVGAGI (reference sequence). There are 12 residues in the CDR3. V gave up 6 bases and J gave up 9 bases, with 12 bases separating them. As DNA, the CDR3 is TGTGCCAGCAGCCAGTCGCCCTGGCCCCAGCATTTT. Protein product: CASSQSPWPQHF.

This CDR3 is CASRSIPGGAYDGYTF. CDR3 DNA sequence: TGTGCCAGCAGGTCAATTCCAGGGGGCGCCTACGATGGCTACACCTTC. The rearrangement joins TRBV7-9 to TRBJ1-2; the match to TRBD1 covers 8 bases. There are 16 residues in the CDR3. The germline CDR1 and CDR2 sequences are SEHNR and FQNEAQ (reference sequence). V gave up 6 bases and J gave up 6 bases; unmatched junction bases: 15. Based on the CDR3 plus reference TRBV7-9 and TRBJ1-2, the full variable domain is DTGVSQNPRHKITKRGQNVTFRCDPISEHNRLYWYRQTLGQGPEFLTYFQNEAQLEKSRLLSDRFSAERPKGSFSTLEIQRTEQGDSAMYLCASRSIPGGAYDGYTFGSGTRLTVV.

The V gene is TRBV29-1, the J gene TRBJ2-2, with 8 bases identical to TRBD1. Germline lookup yields CDR1 SQVTM and CDR2 ANQGSEA. The J segment lost 1 base and the V segment lost 6 bases, leaving 1 base of the junction unmatched. The CDR3 covers 13 residues. The CDR3, as DNA: TGCAGCGTAGGACAGGGGAACACCGGGGAGCTGTTTTTT. Translated, it gives CSVGQGNTGELFF.

This clone came up a few times. The chain has TRBV6-5 and TRBJ1-2, with 9 bases that match TRBD1. The CDR3 totals 13 residues. V lost 2 bases, J lost 6 bases, and 1 base stayed unmatched. Germline CDR1 and CDR2: MNHEY and SVGAGI. The CDR3, as DNA: TGTGCCAGCAGTTACCGGGACAGGGATGGCTACACCTTC. This sequence encodes CASSYRDRDGYTF.

The chain combines TRBV6-5 with TRBJ1-1; TRBD1 is a possible D gene (6 bases). V gave up 6 bases and J gave up 0 bases, with 14 bases separating them. Germline values: CDR1 MNHEY, CDR2 SVGAGI. The CDR3 has 15 amino acids. CDR3 sequence reads: CASRMQGSMNTEAFF. DNA for the CDR3: TGTGCCAGCAGAATGCAGGGGAGCATGAACACTGAAGCTTTCTTT.

V gene TRBV3-1 (or the pseudogene TRBV3-2) combines with J gene TRBJ1-5; 12 bases line up with TRBD1. Germline V gene sequence: CDR1 LGHDT, CDR2 YNNKEL (reference sequence). Trimming cost V 3 bases and J 6 bases; bases outside gene matches: 3. The CDR3 has 15 residues. The CDR3 region is CASSHGTGGGQPQHF. The CDR3 DNA follows: TGTGCCAGCAGCCACGGGACAGGGGGCGGTCAGCCCCAGCATTTT.

The chain uses TRBV5-1 and TRBJ1-4, with D tentatively TRBD1 (6 bases). The CDR3 covers 15 residues. V dropped 0 bases and J dropped 8 bases, with 14 bases sitting between them. The germline CDR1 and CDR2 sequences are SGHRS and YFSETQ. Here the CDR3 reads CASSLVGSQGEKLFF. The CDR3 DNA reads TGCGCCAGCAGCTTGGTGGGCAGCCAGGGGGAAAAACTGTTTTTT.

This clone was recorded once. The chain carries TRBV18 and TRBJ1-3, with D uncertain. Trimming cost V 1 base and J 0 bases, with 13 bases left between them. The CDR3 is 17 amino acids. Germline V gives CDR1 KGHSH, CDR2 LQKENI. CDR3 protein: CASSPRVGENSGNTIYF. CDR3 coding DNA: TGTGCCAGCTCACCACGGGTTGGGGAGAACTCTGGAAACACCATATATTTT. Full variable domain (outside the CDR3, taken from reference TRBV18 and TRBJ1-3): NAGVMQNPRHLVRRRGQEARLRCSPMKGHSHVYWYRQLPEEGLKFMVYLQKENIIDESGMPKERFSAEFPKEGPSILRIQQVVRGDSAAYFCASSPRVGENSGNTIYFGEGSWLTVV.

The V and J genes are TRBV5-4 and TRBJ2-3, with 9 positions matching TRBD2. Germline V lookup: CDR1 SGHNT, CDR2 YYREEE (reference sequence). The V segment lost 1 base and the J segment 2 bases; nucleotides outside the gene matches: 5. The CDR3 runs 16 residues. The CDR3 DNA follows: TGTGCCAGCAGCTTGTCGCCTAGCGGGATCACAGATACGCAGTATTTT. Its translation: CASSLSPSGITDTQYF.

The chain couples TRBV6-2 or TRBV6-3 to TRBJ2-3; 10 positions agree with TRBD2. CDR3 length: 18 residues. With 4 bases clipped from V and 0 bases from J, the junction kept 10 bases outside the gene matches. Germline loops: CDR1 MNHEY, CDR2 SVGEGT. CDR3 nucleotide sequence: TGTGCCAGCAGTTTAGATCTAGCGGGGGCCCATAGCACAGATACGCAGTATTTT. Translating gives CASSLDLAGAHSTDTQYF.

The gene calls are TRBV2 and TRBJ1-2, with D perhaps TRBD1 (5 bases). V was shortened by 1 base and J by 8 bases, with 11 bases between the two germline ends. The germline V gene has CDR1 SNHLY and CDR2 FYNNEI. The CDR3 has 13 amino acids. CDR3 nucleotides: TGTGCCAGCAGTGAAGGATCAGGGCGGGGCTACACCTTC. Translated: CASSEGSGRGYTF. Based on the CDR3 plus reference TRBV2 and TRBJ1-2, the full variable domain is EPEVTQTPSHQVTQMGQEVILRCVPISNHLYFYWYRQILGQKVEFLVSFYNNEISEKSEIFDDQFSVERPDGSNFTLKIRSTKLEDSAMYFCASSEGSGRGYTFGSGTRLTVV.

The J gene is TRBJ1-4, the V gene TRBV7-9, with no clear D. The V gene lost 2 bases and the J gene lost 1 base, with 17 bases spanning the gap. CDR1 is SEHNR, CDR2 FQNEAQ, per germline (reference sequence). The CDR3 length is 18 residues. The CDR3 coding sequence is TGTGCCAGCAGCTTACACGGAGGTTTTTTTGGAACTAATGAAAAACTGTTTTTT. It specifies CASSLHGGFFGTNEKLFF.

The chain employs TRBV6-1 and TRBJ2-7; D possibly corresponds to TRBD2 (6 bases). The germline gives CDR1 MNHNS, CDR2 SASEGT. The CDR3 runs to 14 residues. The V end lost 0 bases, the J end lost 5 bases, and 11 bases lay between the germline ends. This CDR3 is CASSEAGGENEQYF. The CDR3 region has the DNA TGTGCCAGCAGTGAAGCCGGAGGGGAAAACGAGCAGTACTTC.

The J gene is TRBJ2-7, the V gene TRBV27; 8 bases fit TRBD1. Germline lookup yields CDR1 MNHEY and CDR2 SMNVEV (reference sequence). Unmatched junction bases numbered 6, after V lost 5 bases and J lost 3 bases. The CDR3 covers 14 residues. CDR3 sequence: CASSVTGDLYEQYF. In nucleotides, the CDR3 is TGTGCCAGCAGTGTGACAGGGGACCTCTACGAGCAGTACTTC.

The chain is built from TRBV13 and TRBJ2-1, with D possibly TRBD2 on 6 matching bases. The V end was cut by 4 bases, the J end by 0 bases, with 13 bases between. The length of the CDR3 is 16 residues. Per germline, CDR1 PRHDT and CDR2 FYEKMQ (reference sequence). The CDR3 region has the DNA TGTGCCAGCAGCTCCGGCGGGGCTAGCTCCTACAATGAGCAGTTCTTC. Protein: CASSSGGASSYNEQFF.

This clone has just a few counts. This sequence joins TRBV6-5 and TRBJ1-6, with 9 bases that match TRBD1. The V gene end was trimmed by 8 bases and the J gene end by 12 bases; junction bases not matched to a gene: 11. Germline V lookup: CDR1 MNHEY, CDR2 SVGAGI. The CDR3 is 14 residues long. DNA for the CDR3: TGTGCCAGCCTACTCCTTGGGACAGGGCGACCCCTCCACTTT. Amino acid sequence: CASLLLGTGRPLHF.

This rearrangement joins TRBV3-1 (or the pseudogene TRBV3-2) to TRBJ2-3, with 11 positions matching TRBD1. The V gene end was trimmed by 4 bases and the J gene end by 1 base; junction bases not matched to a gene: 7. This CDR3 comprises 17 residues. Germline-derived CDR1 and CDR2 are LGHDT and YNNKEL (reference sequence). The CDR3, as DNA: TGTGCCAGCAGCCGGAATCCGGGACAGGGGGGCACAGATACGCAGTATTTT. It yields the protein CASSRNPGQGGTDTQYF.

A few counts support this clone. This chain connects TRBV5-1 to TRBJ2-7; D is perhaps TRBD1 (6 bases). The CDR3 runs 13 residues. Germline-derived CDR1 and CDR2 are SGHRS and YFSETQ. Trimming took 4 bases from V and 2 from J, leaving 10 bases between them. The CDR3 sequence: CASSPGQTYEQYF. The CDR3 DNA follows: TGCGCCAGCAGCCCCGGACAGACCTACGAGCAGTACTTC.

The V call is TRBV5-4, the J call TRBJ2-7; 7 positions match TRBD2. CDR1 and CDR2 from the germline V gene are SGHNT and YYREEE (reference sequence). The CDR3 contains 15 residues. V trimming: 0 bases; J trimming: 3 bases; junction bases outside the gene matches: 6. This CDR3 reads CASSLGPGEGYEQYF. As DNA, the CDR3 is TGTGCCAGCAGCTTGGGACCCGGGGAGGGCTACGAGCAGTACTTC.

CDR3 region: CASSDTEQDLNSPLHF. In DNA form, the CDR3 reads TGTGCCAGCAGCGACACGGAACAGGACCTTAATTCACCCCTCCACTTT. The chain joins TRBV7-6 to TRBJ1-6, with a possible D match to TRBD1 (5 bases). There are 16 residues in the CDR3. V was cut by 5 bases and J by 6 bases, with 17 bases left in between. Germline V gene lookup returns CDR1 SGHVS and CDR2 FNYEAQ.